This paragraph covers one T cell receptor beta chain sequence. This record comes from a study of control samples from healthy donors and cancer patients. The data were produced by immunoSEQ multiplex PCR, yet TCRdb's version contains in-frame clones alone and is incomplete. The sample consists of 100,000 to 150,000 clones, around 90% of them appearing once. CDR3 length equals 17 residues. Source material: blood. The receptor's source is a man between 40 and 49 years old in good health. The J gene is TRBJ1-6, the V gene TRBV12-2. TRBV12-2 is a pseudogene locus. CDR3 in amino acids: CASRLPATSSYNSPLHF. The CDR3 region has the DNA TGTGCAAGTCGCTTACCGGCTACCAGCTCCTATAATTCACCCCTCCACTTT.